The present T cell receptor beta chain was sequenced within a study of OX40 agonist ivuxolimab in advanced cancers. Study-level information: Patients were dosed intravenously with ivuxolimab at 0.01 to 10 mg/kg every 2 weeks. Partial responses were observed in three patients, of whom one had hepatocellular carcinoma and two had cutaneous melanoma. At roughly 83% male, the cohort had a mean age of roughly 60 years, ranging from about 20 to 79. It was permissible to have had prior anti-PD-1, anti-PD-L1 or anti-CTLA-4 therapy, and more than 30% had some.

The CDR3 totals 16 residues. V lost 1 base and J lost 0, with 12 bases in between. Germline values: CDR1 MGHRA, CDR2 YSYEKL. Here immunoSEQ multiplex PCR was the method, and the copy in TCRdb shows in-frame clones only, minus some. The table records tens of thousands of clones, more than 75% of them present only once. This sequence was found in an adult with an advanced solid tumor such as melanoma, head and neck, liver or kidney cancer. This chain uses TRBV4-1 with TRBJ1-1; D is perhaps TRBD1 (6 bases). Material: CD4+ or CD8+ T cells sorted from blood, obtained in a trial of the OX40 agonist ivuxolimab. CDR3 protein: CASSQGGQRMNTEAFF. Here the CDR3 DNA reads TGCGCCAGCAGCCAAGGAGGACAGAGAATGAACACTGAAGCTTTCTTT.